A single sample gave rise to the 26 T cell receptor beta chains below, sequenced in a study of response to subunit inactivated influenza vaccine. Using its own MiXCR run on the RT-PCR reads, TCRdb lists one record per CDR3 protein. The sample yields 800,000 or so distinct CDR3 sequences, 21% seen once. The sample in question was PBMCs from blood, obtained about 5 days after vaccination. These receptors were obtained from a man aged 50 to 60 who received an inactivated influenza vaccine.

This clonotype was observed a few times. This rearrangement joins TRBV29-1 to TRBJ2-3; D assignment may be TRBD1 or TRBD2 (6 bases each). V was cut by 3 bases and J by 2 bases, with 18 bases left in between. Germline V gene lookup returns CDR1 SQVTM and CDR2 ANQGSEA. The CDR3 consists of 16 residues. DNA for the CDR3: TGCAGCGTTGAGGTGGGGGGCCTGACTTTCACAGATACGCAGTATTTT. Its translation is CSVEVGGLTFTDTQYF.

This clonotype came up many times. This chain uses TRBV5-1 with TRBJ2-1; a possible D gene is TRBD2 (7 bases). The CDR3 contains 16 residues. V was trimmed by 0 bases and J by 2 bases, leaving 12 bases between them. Germline V gene lookup returns CDR1 SGHRS and CDR2 YFSETQ. The CDR3 sequence is CASSLVAGATYNEQFF. DNA for the CDR3: TGCGCCAGCAGCTTGGTGGCGGGGGCCACCTACAATGAGCAGTTCTTC.

The rearrangement joins TRBV28 to TRBJ1-6; D uncertain. The CDR3 spans 16 residues. CDR1 is MDHEN, CDR2 SYDVKM, per germline. V dropped 7 bases and J dropped 0 bases, with 13 bases sitting between them. The CDR3 nucleotides are TGTGCCAGCAACAGTAATCGGTACTCCTATAATTCACCCCTCCACTTT. This gives the protein CASNSNRYSYNSPLHF. Together with reference TRBV28 and TRBJ1-6, the CDR3 gives the full variable domain: DVKVTQSSRYLVKRTGEKVFLECVQDMDHENMFWYRQDPGLGLRLIYFSYDVKMKEKGDIPEGYSVSREKKERFSLILESASTNQTSMYLCASNSNRYSYNSPLHFGNGTRLTVT.

The V gene is TRBV4-1, the J gene TRBJ1-2; D not resolved. There are 14 residues in the CDR3. Germline V lookup: CDR1 MGHRA, CDR2 YSYEKL. Deletions cut 1 base from V and 2 bases from J, with 8 bases between. The CDR3 bases are TGCGCCAGCAGCCAAGTGACGGGAAACTATGGCTACACCTTC. Its translation is CASSQVTGNYGYTF.

J is TRBJ2-1 and V is TRBV2, with D possibly TRBD2 on 6 matching bases. In germline, CDR1 is SNHLY, CDR2 FYNNEI. This CDR3 comprises 13 residues. V lost 7 bases and J 9 bases, leaving 16 bases between the germline ends. In nucleotides, the CDR3 is TGTGCCAGCATTCCTTACCGGGGGTCTGAGCAGTTCTTC. It encodes CASIPYRGSEQFF.

The table lists this clonotype with a few counts. This rearrangement joins TRBV12-3 or TRBV12-4 to TRBJ1-2; D unclear. This CDR3 region has 13 residues. Trimming cost V 4 bases and J 8 bases, with 14 bases left between them. CDR3 DNA: TGTGCCAGCAGTTCGTCCTTCCGCGGCGGCTACACCTTC. Translation: CASSSSFRGGYTF.

A few counts support this clonotype. Mismatch with germline at one junction end may stem from a read error. The chain couples TRBV5-1 to TRBJ1-6; TRBD1 agrees at 9 bases. CDR1 is SGHRS, CDR2 YFSETQ, per germline. The CDR3 length is 13 residues. DNA of the CDR3: TGCCCCAGCAGCGGGGACAGGGATTCACCCCTCCACTTT. This sequence encodes CPSSGDRDSPLHF. Full variable domain (outside the CDR3, taken from reference TRBV5-1 and TRBJ1-6): KAGVTQTPRYLIKTRGQQVTLSCSPISGHRSVSWYQQTPGQGLQFLFEYFSETQRNKGNFPGRFSGRQFSNSRSEMNVSTLELGDSALYLCPSSGDRDSPLHFGNGTRLTVT.

This clonotype showed up just a few times. The rearrangement uses TRBV7-2 and TRBJ2-3; the D is unclear. The CDR3 has 14 amino acids. Germline-derived CDR1 and CDR2 are SGHTA and FQGNSA. The V and J ends lost 1 base and 2 bases respectively, with 7 bases between them. CDR3 bases: TGTGCCAGCAGCTTAGTCCGGCCCACAGATACGCAGTATTTT. Encoded protein: CASSLVRPTDTQYF.

This chain connects TRBV5-1 to TRBJ2-3; unclear D gene. The CDR3 totals 15 residues. Looked up from germline, CDR1 is SGHRS and CDR2 is YFSETQ. Trimming cost V 4 bases and J 0 bases, with 12 bases left between them. CDR3 loop: CASSIDGTSTDTQYF. The CDR3 DNA sequence: TGCGCCAGCAGCATAGACGGTACTAGCACAGATACGCAGTATTTT. Based on the CDR3 plus reference TRBV5-1 and TRBJ2-3, the full variable domain is KAGVTQTPRYLIKTRGQQVTLSCSPISGHRSVSWYQQTPGQGLQFLFEYFSETQRNKGNFPGRFSGRQFSNSRSEMNVSTLELGDSALYLCASSIDGTSTDTQYFGPGTRLTVL.

There are many counts of this clonotype. The rearrangement joins TRBV7-3 to TRBJ1-1; D is unresolved. This CDR3 contains 13 residues. Germline values: CDR1 SGHTA, CDR2 FQGTGA. The ends were cut back, 3 bases at V and 3 bases at J, with 8 bases in the middle. CDR3 sequence (DNA): TGTGCCAGCAGCTTCCACTACGACACTGAAGCTTTCTTT. Amino acid sequence: CASSFHYDTEAFF.

This clonotype turned up a few times. The chain joins TRBV10-3 to TRBJ2-2; D unresolved. From germline, CDR1 is ENHRY and CDR2 SYGVKD. The ends were cut back, 4 bases at V and 5 bases at J, with 11 bases in the middle. The CDR3 runs to 14 residues. The DNA of the CDR3 is TGTGCCATCAGTGCCGGACGGATGACCGGGGAGCTGTTTTTT. It codes for CAISAGRMTGELFF.

This clonotype has a count of ten or more. The CDR3 loop reads CASTRQGEGQPQHF. Written as DNA, the CDR3 is TGTGCCAGCACCCGACAGGGGGAAGGACAGCCCCAGCATTTT. The chain uses TRBV7-2 and TRBJ1-5; 9 bases are a match to TRBD1. Trimming cost V 7 bases and J 7 bases; bases outside gene matches: 8. The V gene's germline CDR1 is SGHTA and CDR2 FQGNSA. CDR3 size: 14 residues.

There are a few counts of this clonotype. This rearrangement joins TRBV27 to TRBJ2-1; TRBD2 is a possible D gene (9 bases). The CDR3 runs 17 residues. Between the trimmed V and J ends, which lost 1 base and 1 base, there was a span of 14 bases. CDR1 MNHEY and CDR2 SMNVEV come from the germline V gene (reference sequence). The CDR3, as DNA: TGTGCCAGCAGTTTATTAGCGGGGGACAGGTCCTACAATGAGCAGTTCTTC. Translating gives CASSLLAGDRSYNEQFF.

This clonotype showed up just a few times. The chain combines TRBV6-2 or TRBV6-3 with TRBJ2-7, with D possibly matching TRBD1 (6 bases). From germline, CDR1 is MNHEY and CDR2 SVGEGT. The CDR3 has 14 residues. Trimming cost V 6 bases and J 4 bases, with 16 bases left between them. This CDR3 is CASRQDSPKYEQYF. The CDR3 region has the DNA TGTGCCAGCAGACAGGACAGCCCGAAGTACGAGCAGTACTTC.

The rearrangement links TRBV9 to TRBJ2-5; D is ambiguous. The CDR3 covers 13 residues. The germline V and J ends were trimmed by 0 bases and 5 bases, with 8 bases remaining between them. Germline CDR1 reads SGDLS; CDR2 reads YYNGEE. For the CDR3, the DNA is TGTGCCAGCAGCGTAGATTTTGGGGAGACCCAGTACTTC. This gives the protein CASSVDFGETQYF.

Ten or more counts support this clonotype. J is TRBJ2-1 and V is TRBV15; 9 positions agree with TRBD2. Germline-derived CDR1 and CDR2 are LNHNV and YYDKDF (reference sequence). The CDR3 is made up of 13 amino acids. Losses at the gene ends were 5 bases for V and 9 bases for J; bases not matched to a gene: 5. CDR3 sequence reads: CATSLAGFGEQFF. For the CDR3, the DNA is TGTGCCACCAGCCTAGCGGGGTTTGGTGAGCAGTTCTTC.

This chain links TRBV7-2 with TRBJ2-5; D might be TRBD2 (6 bases). The CDR3 is 15 amino acids. V lost 3 bases and J 5 bases, leaving 16 bases between the germline ends. The V gene's germline CDR1 is SGHTA and CDR2 FQGNSA. The CDR3 sequence: CASSFLSGWSETQYF. Written as DNA, the CDR3 is TGTGCCAGCAGCTTTCTGAGCGGGTGGTCGGAGACCCAGTACTTC.

This clonotype was counted a few times. This chain joins TRBV20-1 and TRBJ2-1; D uncertain. The CDR3 contains 10 residues. Trimming took 6 bases from V and 3 from J, leaving 3 bases between them. Germline CDR1 reads DFQATT; CDR2 reads SNEGSKA (reference sequence). DNA of the CDR3: TGCAGTGCGTTCTACAATGAGCAGTTCTTC. It codes for CSAFYNEQFF.

This clonotype has a handful of counts. The genes are TRBV12-3 or TRBV12-4 and TRBJ1-5, with D hard to call. Trimming took off 6 bases at V and 4 bases at J, with 19 bases between the two ends. The CDR3 runs to 16 residues. CDR3 DNA: TGTGCCAGCAGCCCTCGTGCCGTGACGGTGAATCAGCCCCAGCATTTT. Amino acids: CASSPRAVTVNQPQHF.

The V call is TRBV20-1, the J call TRBJ2-1, with a weak D call TRBD2 (6 bases). The CDR3 totals 13 residues. Germline assignment: CDR1 DFQATT and CDR2 SNEGSKA (reference sequence). The CDR3 DNA reads as TGCAGCGTCTGGGACTCCTCCTACAATGAGCAGTTCTTC. This translates into CSVWDSSYNEQFF.

This rearrangement joins TRBV15 to TRBJ2-4; D is possibly TRBD1 (5 bases). This CDR3 has 14 amino acids. V lost 0 bases and J 7 bases, leaving 10 bases between the germline ends. Germline V gene sequence: CDR1 LNHNV, CDR2 YYDKDF (reference sequence). In DNA, the CDR3 is TGTGCCACCAGCAGAGATCAGGGAAGGAACATTCAGTACTTC. Translation: CATSRDQGRNIQYF.

This clonotype has ten or more counts. The J gene is TRBJ1-5, the V gene TRBV20-1; D is perhaps TRBD1 (6 bases). The V end lost 4 bases, the J end lost 2 bases, and 15 bases lay between the germline ends. Germline lookup yields CDR1 DFQATT and CDR2 SNEGSKA (reference sequence). The CDR3 contains 15 residues. The DNA of the CDR3 is TGCAGTGCTACCAAGGTCGCAGGGGGCAATCAGCCCCAGCATTTT. As protein: CSATKVAGGNQPQHF.

The chain combines TRBV6-5 with TRBJ2-7, with D uncertain. The CDR3 covers 15 residues. CDR1 is MNHEY and CDR2 is SVGAGI in the germline V gene. Trimming shortened V by 0 bases and J by 2 bases, and 11 bases separated the two germline ends. The chain's CDR3 is CASSYSPSSAYEQYF. The DNA for the CDR3 is TGTGCCAGCAGTTACTCACCCTCCAGCGCCTACGAGCAGTACTTC.

This clonotype showed up many times. The chain uses TRBV9 and TRBJ2-3; TRBD2 matches 13 bases. Germline lookup yields CDR1 SGDLS and CDR2 YYNGEE. The CDR3 sequence is 20 residues long. Trimming at V came to 0 bases and at J to 0 bases, leaving 10 bases not matched to a gene. CDR3 nucleotides: TGTGCCAGCAGCGTAGATTTCGGGACTAGCGGGGTGACAAGCACAGATACGCAGTATTTT. It codes for CASSVDFGTSGVTSTDTQYF.

In its sample, this clonotype was seen many times. The chain uses TRBV7-2 and TRBJ1-1; no reliable D call. V dropped 5 bases and J dropped 10 bases, with 20 bases sitting between them. There are 14 residues in the CDR3. CDR1 and CDR2 (germline): SGHTA, FQGNSA. The CDR3 loop reads CASSPQTFERGAFF. As DNA, the CDR3 is TGTGCCAGCAGCCCGCAGACTTTCGAACGGGGAGCTTTCTTT.

This chain joins TRBV7-2 and TRBJ2-2, with a tentative D call TRBD2 (5 bases). CDR3 size: 14 residues. Trimming cost V 5 bases and J 3 bases, with 10 bases left between them. Germline-derived CDR1 and CDR2 are SGHTA and FQGNSA. Here the CDR3 reads CASSTGVHTGELFF. The DNA for the CDR3 is TGTGCCAGCAGCACCGGGGTCCACACCGGGGAGCTGTTTTTT.